This passage covers 14 T cell receptor beta chains from one sample sequenced in a study of cytomegalovirus exposure and HLA in healthy donors. Some clones are missing from TCRdb's copy, which holds only in-frame ones; the method was immunoSEQ multiplex PCR. Of about 130,000 clones listed, 94% are singletons. The sample consisted of PBMCs. These receptors all stem from a woman between 18 and 29 years old in good health and CMV-seronegative.

This clone has only one observation. This chain links TRBV2 with TRBJ1-6; D ambiguous. CDR3 length: 14 residues. Trimming cost V 0 bases and J 5 bases, with 5 bases left between them. Per germline, CDR1 SNHLY and CDR2 FYNNEI. Here the CDR3 reads CASSEAQDNSPLHF. The CDR3 nucleotides read TGTGCCAGCAGTGAAGCGCAGGATAATTCACCCCTCCACTTT.

The chain is built from TRBV6-1 and TRBJ2-7, with TRBD2 identical over 13 bases. This CDR3 has 16 amino acids. The V segment lost 4 bases and the J segment 5 bases; nucleotides outside the gene matches: 8. CDR1 and CDR2 from the germline V gene are MNHNS and SASEGT. The CDR3 region has the DNA TGTGCCAGCAGTGGGACTAGCGGGAGTGGGAGGGACGAGCAGTACTTC. Translated: CASSGTSGSGRDEQYF.

The gene calls are TRBV7-9 and TRBJ2-7; 7 bases line up with TRBD2. The V segment lost 6 bases and the J segment 3 bases; nucleotides outside the gene matches: 8. CDR1 SEHNR and CDR2 FQNEAQ come from the germline V gene (reference sequence). This CDR3 region has 14 residues. CDR3 loop: CASSPERGIYEQYF. For the CDR3, the DNA is TGTGCCAGCAGTCCCGAGCGGGGAATCTACGAGCAGTACTTC.

The chain combines TRBV9 with TRBJ1-1; 9 bases match TRBD1. The germline CDR1 and CDR2 sequences are SGDLS and YYNGEE. The trim removed 2 bases at V and 1 base at J, leaving 6 bases unmatched. This CDR3 is built from 16 residues. CDR3 residues: CASSVPGTGQNTEAFF. Here the CDR3 DNA reads TGTGCCAGCAGCGTCCCCGGGACAGGGCAGAACACTGAAGCTTTCTTT.

This chain uses TRBV6-5 with TRBJ1-5, with 7 bases aligning to TRBD1. Germline V gives CDR1 MNHEY, CDR2 SVGAGI. V trimming: 6 bases; J trimming: 4 bases; junction bases outside the gene matches: 9. The CDR3 runs 15 residues. This CDR3 reads CASSRGTDLNQPQHF. DNA for the CDR3: TGTGCCAGCAGCCGTGGGACAGACCTTAATCAGCCCCAGCATTTT.

The chain recombines TRBV5-1 with TRBJ2-1, with 8 bases identical to TRBD2. Trimming at V came to 3 bases and at J to 2 bases, leaving 7 bases not matched to a gene. This CDR3 spans 16 amino acids. In germline, CDR1 is SGHRS, CDR2 YFSETQ. The CDR3 nucleotides read TGCGCCAGCAGCTCCAGAGCGGGAGTACCCTACAATGAGCAGTTCTTC. Amino acids: CASSSRAGVPYNEQFF.

This sequence joins TRBV6-1 and TRBJ1-3, with D possibly being TRBD1 (6 bases). Between the trimmed V and J ends, which lost 0 bases and 5 bases, there was a span of 11 bases. CDR1 MNHNS and CDR2 SASEGT come from the germline V gene. The CDR3 is 15 residues long. This CDR3 is CASSEAGGRRNTIYF. CDR3 nucleotides: TGTGCCAGCAGTGAAGCGGGGGGGCGGAGAAACACCATATATTTT.

V gene TRBV2 combines with J gene TRBJ2-1, with TRBD2 matching 9 bases. Germline V gives CDR1 SNHLY, CDR2 FYNNEI. With 8 bases clipped from V and 7 bases from J, the junction kept 3 bases outside the gene matches. The CDR3 covers 12 residues. In DNA form, the CDR3 reads TGTGCCAGCTCTAGCGGGGAGAATGAGCAGTTCTTC. Amino acids: CASSSGENEQFF.

This chain links TRBV30 with TRBJ1-4; D unresolved. Trimming took off 2 bases at V and 5 bases at J, with 18 bases between the two ends. The germline CDR1 and CDR2 sequences are GTSNPN and SVGIG (reference sequence). The CDR3 spans 16 residues. In DNA form, the CDR3 reads TGTGCCTGGAGTACCCAGGACGGACTAAGAAATGAAAAACTGTTTTTT. It yields the protein CAWSTQDGLRNEKLFF.

The V call is TRBV11-2, the J call TRBJ2-2; 9 nucleotides line up with TRBD2. In germline, CDR1 is SGHAT, CDR2 FQNNGV. Trimming cost V 11 bases and J 7 bases; bases outside gene matches: 17. The CDR3 contains 16 residues. CDR3 amino acids: CAVIAGGPAFGGELFF. The CDR3 DNA reads as TGTGCCGTGATCGCGGGAGGGCCGGCATTTGGCGGGGAGCTGTTTTTT.

V and J are TRBV19 and TRBJ1-2, with D possibly TRBD1 on 5 matching bases. V lost 5 bases to trimming and J lost 2 bases, with 9 bases between them. The CDR3 totals 13 residues. The germline gives CDR1 LNHDA, CDR2 SQIVND (reference sequence). The chain's CDR3 is CASSSTENYGYTF. CDR3 coding DNA: TGTGCCAGTAGTTCGACAGAAAACTATGGCTACACCTTC.

Concerning this clone: Its ends do not fully match the called genes, so a read error is possible. The sample holds other DNA sequences that translate to the same CDR3. J is TRBJ2-3 and V is TRBV4-2, with TRBD1 matching over 7 bases. Germline V gene data show CDR1 as LGHNA and CDR2 as YNFKEQ. CDR3 size: 17 residues. CDR3 in amino acids: CASSQATGRVYTDTQYF. CDR3 sequence (DNA): TGTGCTAGCAGCCAAGCGACAGGGCGGGTATACACAGATACGCAGTATTTT.

This sequence joins TRBV2 and TRBJ2-7; 9 bases are a match to TRBD1. This CDR3 spans 12 amino acids. Trimming took 7 bases from V and 4 from J; bases not matched to a gene: 2. The V gene's germline CDR1 is SNHLY and CDR2 FYNNEI. CDR3 residues: CASTGQGYEQYF. DNA for the CDR3: TGTGCCAGCACGGGACAGGGATACGAGCAGTACTTC.

The rearrangement uses TRBV11-3 and TRBJ2-2, with D uncertain. Germline V CDR1 and CDR2: SGHNT, YENEEA. CDR3 length: 13 amino acids. V lost 5 bases and J 8 bases, leaving 12 bases between the germline ends. The CDR3 coding sequence is TGTGCCAGCAGCCCATTCCCCACTGGGGAGCTGTTTTTT. This encodes CASSPFPTGELFF.